These T cell receptor beta chains were read from a single sample in a study of PD-1 blockade in classical Hodgkin lymphoma. Only in-frame clones appear in the TCRdb table, and some are missing; sequencing was by immunoSEQ multiplex PCR. The sample has 25,000 to 35,000 clones, more than 60% seen once. The sequencing here drew on peripheral blood mononuclear cells (PBMCs), taken before the second cycle of nivolumab. These receptors all stem from a human donor with classical Hodgkin lymphoma. The CDR3 runs from the conserved cysteine through the conserved F or W. Fields, in order: D gene, V gene, CDR3 length, clone size, J gene, CDR3 protein, CDR3 DNA. The D gene is left open where the match is weak. Only some rows state a clone size, as once, few, many or a class for expanded clones.

.	TRBV10-3	11	.	TRBJ2-5	CAIGVPETQYF	TGTGCCATCGGGGTACCGGAGACCCAGTACTTC
.	TRBV5-1	15	.	TRBJ1-4	CASSLAGTPGEKLFF	TGCGCCAGCAGCTTGGCGGGGACACCGGGCGAAAAACTGTTTTTT
.	TRBV9	16	.	TRBJ2-3	CASSVAVSTAAGTQYF	TGTGCCAGCAGCGTAGCGGTCTCTACGGCGGCCGGTACGCAGTATTTT
.	TRBV28	15	few	TRBJ1-2	CASSLPGTPEGGYTF	TGTGCCAGCAGTTTACCCGGGACACCCGAAGGGGGCTACACCTTC
.	TRBV28	15	once	TRBJ2-3	CASGLSPVGTDTQYF	TGTGCCAGCGGTCTCTCTCCTGTTGGCACAGATACGCAGTATTTT
TRBD1	TRBV15	15	.	TRBJ1-6	CATSREGQGNSPLHF	TGTGCCACCAGCAGAGAGGGACAGGGGAATTCACCCCTCCACTTT
TRBD2	TRBV4-3	18	.	TRBJ2-3	CASSRTKTSGGLTDTQYF	TGCGCCAGCAGCCGTACGAAGACTAGCGGGGGACTCACAGATACGCAGTATTTT
.	TRBV5-1	15	.	TRBJ2-7	CASSLSPTSSYEQYF	TGCGCCAGCAGCCTCTCCCCGACTAGCTCCTACGAGCAGTACTTC
.	TRBV28	17	few	TRBJ1-6	CASSLWTPYKRGSPLHF	TGTGCCAGCAGTTTATGGACCCCCTACAAACGTGGTTCACCCCTCCACTTT
TRBD1	TRBV5-5	14	.	TRBJ1-1	CASSFRDSYTEAFF	TGTGCCAGCAGCTTTAGGGACAGTTACACTGAAGCTTTCTTT
.	TRBV18	13	many	TRBJ1-1	CASSPGVNTEAFF	TGTGCCAGCTCACCAGGGGTGAACACTGAAGCTTTCTTT
TRBD1	TRBV4-2	16	once	TRBJ2-3	CASSQTGGEHTDTQYF	TGTGCCAGCAGCCAAACAGGGGGAGAGCACACAGATACGCAGTATTTT
.	TRBV2	14	.	TRBJ1-2	CASRGVRPDRGYTF	TGTGCCAGCAGAGGTGTTCGGCCGGATCGGGGCTACACCTTC
.	TRBV7-9	13	once	TRBJ2-7	CASSLAGKYEQYF	TGTGCCAGCAGCTTAGCGGGCAAATACGAGCAGTACTTC
.	TRBV18	15	.	TRBJ2-7	CASSPRGRELYEQYF	TGTGCCAGCTCACCAAGGGGACGGGAACTATACGAGCAGTACTTC
TRBD2	TRBV7-8	16	once	TRBJ2-1	CASSPWTSGGNNEQFF	TGTGCCAGCAGCCCATGGACTAGCGGGGGGAACAATGAGCAGTTCTTC
.	TRBV5-5	12	.	TRBJ1-2	CASSLAQGTYTF	TGTGCCAGCAGCTTGGCGCAGGGCACCTACACCTTC
TRBD1	TRBV7-8	14	.	TRBJ1-1	CASSLGGQATEAFF	TGTGCCAGCAGCTTAGGGGGACAGGCCACTGAAGCTTTCTTT
TRBD1	TRBV19	15	.	TRBJ1-5	CASRDGQGGDWAQHF	TGTGCCAGTAGGGACGGACAGGGGGGTGATTGGGCCCAGCATTTT
.	TRBV14	13	few	TRBJ1-1	CASSQDMGSEAFF	TGTGCCAGCAGCCAAGATATGGGATCTGAAGCTTTCTTT
.	TRBV10-3	13	once	TRBJ1-2	CAISETDLYGYTF	TGTGCCATCAGTGAGACTGATTTATATGGCTACACCTTC
.	TRBV5-5	15	.	TRBJ1-4	CASSSAGTGGEKLFF	TGTGCCAGCAGCAGCGCCGGGACGGGGGGCGAAAAACTGTTTTTT
.	TRBV27	16	.	TRBJ1-6	CASLSCLRGAQSPLHF	TGTGCCAGTCTCTCCTGTTTGAGGGGCGCACAGTCACCCCTCCACTTT
TRBD2	TRBV2	14	.	TRBJ2-2	CASEGLEDAGELFF	TGTGCCAGCGAGGGACTAGAGGATGCCGGGGAGCTGTTTTTT
.	TRBV20-1	11	.	TRBJ2-1	CSARRNNEQFF	TGCAGTGCTAGAAGGAACAATGAGCAGTTCTTC
TRBD2	TRBV4-1	16	.	TRBJ2-5	CASSRSLAGGGETQYF	TGCGCCAGCAGCCGCTCACTAGCGGGGGGTGGTGAGACCCAGTACTTC
.	TRBV19	14	.	TRBJ2-5	CASKLQASLETQYF	TGTGCCAGTAAATTACAGGCTAGCTTAGAGACCCAGTACTTC
.	TRBV28	14	.	TRBJ2-2	CASSLGGNTGELFF	TGTGCCAGCAGTTTGGGGGGGAACACCGGGGAGCTGTTTTTT
TRBD1	TRBV6-5	13	.	TRBJ1-1	CASRYQGATEAFF	TGTGCCAGCAGGTATCAGGGGGCCACTGAAGCTTTCTTT
.	TRBV30	13	.	TRBJ1-5	CAWAPALNQPQHF	TGTGCCTGGGCACCGGCCCTTAATCAGCCCCAGCATTTT
.	TRBV11-2	13	once	TRBJ2-5	CASSFSNWETQYF	TGTGCCAGCAGCTTTTCAAATTGGGAGACCCAGTACTTC
TRBD1	TRBV11-1	17	.	TRBJ2-7	CASSSIPRDRGSYEQYF	TGTGCCAGCAGCTCCATCCCCCGGGACAGGGGGTCATACGAGCAGTACTTC
.	TRBV28	14	.	TRBJ1-1	CASRTDSTNTEAFF	TGTGCCAGCAGGACGGACAGTACAAACACTGAAGCTTTCTTT